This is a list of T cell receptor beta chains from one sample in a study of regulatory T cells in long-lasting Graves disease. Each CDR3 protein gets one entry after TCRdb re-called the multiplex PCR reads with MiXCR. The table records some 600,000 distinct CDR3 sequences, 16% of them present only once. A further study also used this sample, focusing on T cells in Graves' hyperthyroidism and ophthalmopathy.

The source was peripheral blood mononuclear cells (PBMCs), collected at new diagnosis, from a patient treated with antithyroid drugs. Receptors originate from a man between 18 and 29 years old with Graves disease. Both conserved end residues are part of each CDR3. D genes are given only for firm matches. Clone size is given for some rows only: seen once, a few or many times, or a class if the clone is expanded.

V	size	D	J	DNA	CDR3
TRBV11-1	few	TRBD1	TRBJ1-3	TGTGCCAGCAGCTCGACAGGGACTGGAAACACCATATATTTT	CASSSTGTGNTIYF
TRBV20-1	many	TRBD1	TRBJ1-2	TGCAGTGCTAGGGACAGGGCGGGCTATGGCTACACCTTC	CSARDRAGYGYTF
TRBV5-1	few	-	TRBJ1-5	TGCGCCAGCAGTCCAAATGGTAGGGGCAATCAGCCCCAGCATTTT	CASSPNGRGNQPQHF
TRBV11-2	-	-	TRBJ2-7	TGTGCCAGCAGCCCCCGACAGGCGGCTGGGAACGAGCAGTACTTC	CASSPRQAAGNEQYF
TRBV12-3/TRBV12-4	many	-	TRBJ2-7	TGTGCCAGCAGTTTAATCCCGTACGAGCAGTACTTC	CASSLIPYEQYF
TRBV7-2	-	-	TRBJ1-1	TGTGCCAGCAGCTTAACGAGATGGACAAGTGCCATGAACACTGAAGCTTTCTTT	CASSLTRWTSAMNTEAFF
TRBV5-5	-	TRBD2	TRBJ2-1	TGTGCCAGCAGCAGCCGGGGGGGACGGTCCTCCTACAATGAGCAGTTCTTC	CASSSRGGRSSYNEQFF
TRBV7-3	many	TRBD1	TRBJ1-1	TGTGCCAGCACCAATACAGGGGGCATGAACACTGAAGCTTTCTTT	CASTNTGGMNTEAFF
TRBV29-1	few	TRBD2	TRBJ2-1	TGCAGCGTTCTACAGGGACTAGCGGCATATGAGCAGTTCTTC	CSVLQGLAAYEQFF
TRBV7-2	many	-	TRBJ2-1	TGTGCCAGCAGCTTAGAGGCGTCTAGATCCTACAATGAGCAGTTCTTC	CASSLEASRSYNEQFF
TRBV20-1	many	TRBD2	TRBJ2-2	TGCAGTGCAGTAGCGGGAGGCCAGGGCACCGGGGAGCTGTTTTTT	CSAVAGGQGTGELFF
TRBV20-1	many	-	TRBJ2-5	TGCAGTGCCCTCGACAGGGGAGGGGAAGAGACCCAGTACTTC	CSALDRGGEETQYF
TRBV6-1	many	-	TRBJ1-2	TGTGCCATGACGTCGGGGTCTGGGACGCGGGGCTACACCTTC	CAMTSGSGTRGYTF
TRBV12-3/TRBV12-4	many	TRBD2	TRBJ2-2	TGTGCCAGCAGTTTCGGGGGGATTAACACCGGGGAGCTGTTTTTT	CASSFGGINTGELFF
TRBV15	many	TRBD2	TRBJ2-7	TGTGCCACCAGCAGAAGGAAGCGGGGGGCCTACGAGCAGTACTTC	CATSRRKRGAYEQYF
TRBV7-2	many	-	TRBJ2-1	TGTGCCAGCAGCTCTGGACAGCCCGGCACCGATGAGCAGTTCTTC	CASSSGQPGTDEQFF
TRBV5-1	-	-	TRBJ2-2	TGTGCCAGCAGTTCGGAGGTGGGACAAACTACCGGGGAGCTGTTTTTT	CASSSEVGQTTGELFF
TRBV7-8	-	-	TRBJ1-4	TGTGCCAGCAGCTTAAGGGCCAGGTCTAATGAAAAACTGTTTTTT	CASSLRARSNEKLFF
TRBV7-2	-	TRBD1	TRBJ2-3	TGTGCCAGCAGCAAGCAGGGGGCCCGCGGAGATACGCAGTATTTT	CASSKQGARGDTQYF
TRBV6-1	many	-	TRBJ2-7	TGTGCCAGCACCCGGGACCCGCGGGAGCAGTACTTC	CASTRDPREQYF
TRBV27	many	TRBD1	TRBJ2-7	TGTGCCAGCTCGGAGAGGGGACAGGGACCTTACGAGCAGTACTTC	CASSERGQGPYEQYF
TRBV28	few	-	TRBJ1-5	TGTGCCAGCAGTCCCCACGGGGGGCCGGATCAGCCCCAGCATTTT	CASSPHGGPDQPQHF
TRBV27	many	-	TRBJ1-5	TGTGCCAGCAGTTTATCATCCTGGAATCAGCCCCAGCATTTT	CASSLSSWNQPQHF
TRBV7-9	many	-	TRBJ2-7	TGTGCCAGCAGCCTCTCTCCCGCCCGGGGACAGTACTTC	CASSLSPARGQYF
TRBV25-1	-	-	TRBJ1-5	TGTGCTCCGGGGAGTACGTCTGGCAATCAGCCCCAGCATTTT	CAPGSTSGNQPQHF
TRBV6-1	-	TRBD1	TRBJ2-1	TGTGCCAGCAGGCCAGGGGGACAGGGCCACTACAATGAGCAGTTCTTC	CASRPGGQGHYNEQFF
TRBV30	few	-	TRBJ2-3	TGTGCCTGGAGCTTAGGGGGAGAACGAGATACGCAGTATTTT	CAWSLGGERDTQYF
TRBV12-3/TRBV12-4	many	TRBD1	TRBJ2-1	TGTGCCAGCAGTTTAGCGGGACAGGGGATGTTCTTC	CASSLAGQGMFF